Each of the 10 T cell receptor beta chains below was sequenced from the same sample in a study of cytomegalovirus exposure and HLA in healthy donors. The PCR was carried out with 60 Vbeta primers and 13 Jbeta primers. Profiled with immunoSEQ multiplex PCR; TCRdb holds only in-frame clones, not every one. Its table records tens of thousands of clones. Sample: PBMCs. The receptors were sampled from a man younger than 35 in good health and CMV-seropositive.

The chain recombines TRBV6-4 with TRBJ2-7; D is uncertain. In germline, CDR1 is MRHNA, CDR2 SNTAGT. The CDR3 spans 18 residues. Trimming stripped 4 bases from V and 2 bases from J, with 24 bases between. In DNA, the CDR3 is TGTGCCAGCAGTGGGAAACCGGAAGCCAGTTGGAGCGCCTACGAGCAGTACTTC. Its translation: CASSGKPEASWSAYEQYF.

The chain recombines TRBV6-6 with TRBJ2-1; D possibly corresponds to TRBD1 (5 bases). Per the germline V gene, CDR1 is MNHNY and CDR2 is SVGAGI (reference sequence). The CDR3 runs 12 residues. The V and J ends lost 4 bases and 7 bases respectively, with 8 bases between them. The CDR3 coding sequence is TGTGCCAGCAGTTCCCAGGGAAATGAGCAGTTCTTC. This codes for CASSSQGNEQFF.

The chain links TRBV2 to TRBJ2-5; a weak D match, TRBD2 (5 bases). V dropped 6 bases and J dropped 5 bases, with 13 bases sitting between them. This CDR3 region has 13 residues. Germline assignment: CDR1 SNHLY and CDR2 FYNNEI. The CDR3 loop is CASSRRWEETQYF. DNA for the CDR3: TGTGCCAGCAGCCGCCGTTGGGAGGAGACCCAGTACTTC.

This chain's CDR3 is CASSMGLSSYNEQFF. CDR3 bases: TGTGCCAGTAGTATGGGCTTAAGCTCCTACAATGAGCAGTTCTTC. V is TRBV19 and J is TRBJ2-1; D remains unclear. This CDR3 contains 15 residues. V lost 3 bases to trimming and J lost 0 bases, with 9 bases between them. CDR1 and CDR2 from the germline V gene are LNHDA and SQIVND (reference sequence).

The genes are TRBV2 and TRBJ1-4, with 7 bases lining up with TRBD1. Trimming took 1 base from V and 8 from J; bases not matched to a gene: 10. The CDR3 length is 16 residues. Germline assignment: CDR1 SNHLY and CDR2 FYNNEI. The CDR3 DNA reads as TGTGCCAGCAGTGAAGGAAGGACAGGACGTGGAGAAAAACTGTTTTTT. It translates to CASSEGRTGRGEKLFF. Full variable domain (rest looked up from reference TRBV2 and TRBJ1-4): EPEVTQTPSHQVTQMGQEVILRCVPISNHLYFYWYRQILGQKVEFLVSFYNNEISEKSEIFDDQFSVERPDGSNFTLKIRSTKLEDSAMYFCASSEGRTGRGEKLFFGSGTQLSVL.

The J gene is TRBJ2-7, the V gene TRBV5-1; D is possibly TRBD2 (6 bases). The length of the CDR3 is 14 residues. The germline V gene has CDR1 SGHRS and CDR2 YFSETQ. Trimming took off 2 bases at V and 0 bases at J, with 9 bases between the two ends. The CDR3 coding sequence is TGCGCCAGCAGCTTCGGCGGGAACTCCTACGAGCAGTACTTC. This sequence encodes CASSFGGNSYEQYF.

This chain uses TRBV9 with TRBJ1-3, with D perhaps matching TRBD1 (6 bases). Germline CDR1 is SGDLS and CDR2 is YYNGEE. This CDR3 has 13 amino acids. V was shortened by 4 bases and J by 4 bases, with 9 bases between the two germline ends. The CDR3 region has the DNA TGTGCCAGCAGCTCAGACAGGGGAAACACCATATATTTT. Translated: CASSSDRGNTIYF.

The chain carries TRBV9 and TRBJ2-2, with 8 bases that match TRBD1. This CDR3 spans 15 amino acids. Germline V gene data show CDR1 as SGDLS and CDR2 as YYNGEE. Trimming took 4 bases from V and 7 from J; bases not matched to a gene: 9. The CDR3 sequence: CASSYLTGAGGELFF. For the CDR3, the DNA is TGTGCCAGCAGCTACCTGACAGGGGCGGGCGGGGAGCTGTTTTTT.

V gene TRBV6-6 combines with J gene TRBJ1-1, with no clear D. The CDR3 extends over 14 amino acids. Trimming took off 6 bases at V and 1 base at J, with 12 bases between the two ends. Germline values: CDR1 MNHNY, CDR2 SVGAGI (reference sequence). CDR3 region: CASSRGETNTEAFF. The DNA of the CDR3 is TGTGCCAGCAGCCGTGGAGAGACGAACACTGAAGCTTTCTTT.

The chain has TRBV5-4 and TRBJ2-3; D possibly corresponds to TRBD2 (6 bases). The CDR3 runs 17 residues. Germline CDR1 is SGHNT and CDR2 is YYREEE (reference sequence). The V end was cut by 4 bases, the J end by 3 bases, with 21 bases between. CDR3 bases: TGTGCCAGCAGCCCCGCCCCAGCGGGTGGGTATACAGATACGCAGTATTTT. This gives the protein CASSPAPAGGYTDTQYF.